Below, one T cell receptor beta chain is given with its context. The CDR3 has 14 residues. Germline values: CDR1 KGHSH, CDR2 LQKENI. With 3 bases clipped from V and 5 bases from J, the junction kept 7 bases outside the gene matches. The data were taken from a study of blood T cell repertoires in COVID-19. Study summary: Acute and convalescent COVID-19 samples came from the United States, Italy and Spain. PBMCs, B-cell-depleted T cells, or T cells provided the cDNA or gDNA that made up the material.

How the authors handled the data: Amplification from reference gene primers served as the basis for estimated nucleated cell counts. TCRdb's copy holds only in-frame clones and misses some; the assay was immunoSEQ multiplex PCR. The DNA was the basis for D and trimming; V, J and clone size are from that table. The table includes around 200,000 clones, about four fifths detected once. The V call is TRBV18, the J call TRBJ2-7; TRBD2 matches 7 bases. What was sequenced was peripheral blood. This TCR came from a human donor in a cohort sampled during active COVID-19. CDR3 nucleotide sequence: TGTGCCAGCTCACCCCAAGCGGGACTCCACGAGCAGTACTTC. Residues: CASSPQAGLHEQYF.